The next 8 T cell receptor beta chains were all read from a single sample in a study of T-cell reconstitution after alpha-beta-depleted transplantation in children. Preparation of the TCRbeta library involved a method that used unique molecular identifiers. MiXCR was run by TCRdb on the PCR reads, yielding one entry per CDR3 protein. The table has more than 400,000 distinct CDR3 sequences, around two fifths seen once; the top ten hold 27%. The sample consisted of PBMCs, taken before TCRalphabeta/CD19-depleted stem cell transplant. These receptors were collected from a girl aged 2-10 years with aplastic anemia, due to receive a stem cell transplant.

The rearrangement joins TRBV10-3 to TRBJ1-2; D is uncertain. V lost 4 bases to trimming and J lost 1 base, with 10 bases between them. The CDR3 runs 14 residues. CDR1 and CDR2 from the germline V gene are ENHRY and SYGVKD. CDR3: CAISGLGNNYGYTF. In DNA, the CDR3 is TGTGCCATCAGTGGGCTAGGAAATAACTATGGCTACACCTTC.

This rearrangement joins TRBV27 to TRBJ1-2; 8 nucleotides match TRBD1. J lost 3 bases, V lost 5 bases, and 2 bases had no gene match. The V gene's germline CDR1 is MNHEY and CDR2 SMNVEV (reference sequence). This CDR3 has 13 amino acids. CDR3 coding DNA: TGTGCCAGCAGTCCGACAGGGGACTATGGCTACACCTTC. It translates to CASSPTGDYGYTF.

This clonotype has ten or more counts. The J gene is TRBJ1-4, the V gene TRBV9; D is perhaps TRBD1 (5 bases). V lost 4 bases and J lost 4, with 11 bases in between. This CDR3 is 14 amino acids long. The germline gives CDR1 SGDLS, CDR2 YYNGEE. This CDR3 is CASSTDRFNEKLFF. The CDR3, as DNA: TGTGCCAGCAGCACCGACAGATTTAATGAAAAACTGTTTTTT.

The J gene is TRBJ1-5, the V gene TRBV10-2; no firm D call. Germline CDR1 reads WSHSY; CDR2 reads SAAADI. The CDR3 spans 12 residues. V was shortened by 3 bases and J by 7 bases, with 7 bases between the two germline ends. CDR3 in DNA: TGCGCCAGCAGTGACACTAGGCAGCCCCAGCATTTT. It encodes CASSDTRQPQHF.

This clonotype was seen a few times. This rearrangement joins TRBV6-5 to TRBJ2-5, with D perhaps matching TRBD1 (6 bases). Per germline, CDR1 MNHEY and CDR2 SVGAGI. Trimming cost V 0 bases and J 5 bases, with 19 bases left between them. This CDR3 comprises 17 residues. This CDR3 is CASSYSGAGEMKETQYF. The CDR3 coding sequence is TGTGCCAGCAGTTACTCTGGGGCAGGGGAGATGAAGGAGACCCAGTACTTC.

This clonotype has ten or more counts. The chain is built from TRBV20-1 and TRBJ2-7; D is possibly TRBD1 (6 bases). Germline loops: CDR1 DFQATT, CDR2 SNEGSKA (reference sequence). V was trimmed by 5 bases and J by 4 bases, leaving 9 bases between them. The CDR3 totals 11 residues. CDR3: CSAEQGYEQYF. The CDR3 DNA sequence: TGCAGTGCTGAACAGGGTTACGAGCAGTACTTC.

This clonotype occurred many times. This chain connects TRBV6-1 to TRBJ1-1; TRBD1 might be the D (5 bases). The V end was cut by 4 bases, the J end by 1 base, with 13 bases between. The CDR3 loop spans 15 amino acids. Germline V gene sequence: CDR1 MNHNS, CDR2 SASEGT. The CDR3 reads CASSASAGTNTEAFF. The CDR3 coding sequence is TGTGCCAGCAGTGCCTCGGCAGGGACGAACACTGAAGCTTTCTTT.

This clonotype was seen repeatedly, ten times or more. The chain links TRBV7-6 to TRBJ1-6, with D tentatively TRBD1 (5 bases). The CDR3 loop spans 15 amino acids. Germline CDR1 and CDR2: SGHVS and FNYEAQ. V was pared by 1 base and J by 7 bases, with 11 bases between. CDR3 sequence (DNA): TGTGCCAGCAGCTTAGATGGGACTCTAAATTCACCCCTCCACTTT. It is translated as CASSLDGTLNSPLHF.